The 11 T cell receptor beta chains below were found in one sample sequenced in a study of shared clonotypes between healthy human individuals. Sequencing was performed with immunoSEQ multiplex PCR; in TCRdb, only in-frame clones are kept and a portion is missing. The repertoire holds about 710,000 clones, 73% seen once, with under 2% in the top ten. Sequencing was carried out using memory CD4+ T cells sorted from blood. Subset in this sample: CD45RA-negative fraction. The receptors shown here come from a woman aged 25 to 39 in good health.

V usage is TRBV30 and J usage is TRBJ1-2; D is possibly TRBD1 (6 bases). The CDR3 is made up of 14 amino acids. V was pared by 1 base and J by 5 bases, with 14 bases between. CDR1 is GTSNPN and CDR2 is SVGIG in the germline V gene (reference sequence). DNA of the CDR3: TGTGCCTGGAGTGCCTGGACAGCCTCATATGGCTACACCTTC. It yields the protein CAWSAWTASYGYTF.

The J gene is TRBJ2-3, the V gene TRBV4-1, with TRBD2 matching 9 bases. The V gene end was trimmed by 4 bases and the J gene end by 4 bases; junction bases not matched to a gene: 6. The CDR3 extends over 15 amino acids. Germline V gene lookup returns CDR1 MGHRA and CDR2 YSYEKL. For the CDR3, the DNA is TGCGCCAGCAGCCTTGGACTAGCGACGTCAGATACGCAGTATTTT. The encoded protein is CASSLGLATSDTQYF.

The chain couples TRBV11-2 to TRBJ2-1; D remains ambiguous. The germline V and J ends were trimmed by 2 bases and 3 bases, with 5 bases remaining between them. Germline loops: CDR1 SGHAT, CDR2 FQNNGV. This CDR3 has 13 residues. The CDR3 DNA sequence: TGTGCCAGCAGCTTACTGGACTACAATGAGCAGTTCTTC. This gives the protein CASSLLDYNEQFF.

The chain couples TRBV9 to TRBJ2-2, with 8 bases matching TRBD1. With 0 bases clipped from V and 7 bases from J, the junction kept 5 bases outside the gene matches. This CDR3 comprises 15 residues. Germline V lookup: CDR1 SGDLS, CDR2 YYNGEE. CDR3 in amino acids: CASSVVPGGIGELFF. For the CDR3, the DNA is TGTGCCAGCAGCGTAGTTCCAGGGGGCATCGGGGAGCTGTTTTTT.

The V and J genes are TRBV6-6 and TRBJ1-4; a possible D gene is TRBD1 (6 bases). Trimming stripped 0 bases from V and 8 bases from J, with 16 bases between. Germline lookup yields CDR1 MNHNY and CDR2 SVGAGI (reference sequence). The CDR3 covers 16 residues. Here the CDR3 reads CASSYSLTGAGEKLFF. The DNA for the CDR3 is TGTGCCAGCAGTTACTCTCTTACGGGGGCCGGGGAAAAACTGTTTTTT.

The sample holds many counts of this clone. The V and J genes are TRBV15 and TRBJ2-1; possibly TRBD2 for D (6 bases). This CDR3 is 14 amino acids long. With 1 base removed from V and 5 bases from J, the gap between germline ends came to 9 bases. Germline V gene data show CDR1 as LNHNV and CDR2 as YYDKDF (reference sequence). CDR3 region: CATSRAGLNNEQFF. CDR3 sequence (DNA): TGTGCCACCAGCAGAGCGGGACTCAACAATGAGCAGTTCTTC.

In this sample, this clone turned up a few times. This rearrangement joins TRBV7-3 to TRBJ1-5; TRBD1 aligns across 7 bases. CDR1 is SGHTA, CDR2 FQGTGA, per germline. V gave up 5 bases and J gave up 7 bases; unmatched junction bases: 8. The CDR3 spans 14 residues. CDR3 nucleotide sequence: TGTGCCAGCAGCCCAAGACAGGGCCGCCAGCCCCAGCATTTT. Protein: CASSPRQGRQPQHF.

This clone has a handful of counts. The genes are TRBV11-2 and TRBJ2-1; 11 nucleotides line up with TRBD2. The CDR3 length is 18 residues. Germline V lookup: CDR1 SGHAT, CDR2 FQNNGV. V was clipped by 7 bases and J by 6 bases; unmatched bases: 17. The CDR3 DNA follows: TGTGCCAGCAACGGTAAGGAGAGGGGGACTAGCGGCCCCAATGAGCAGTTCTTC. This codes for CASNGKERGTSGPNEQFF.

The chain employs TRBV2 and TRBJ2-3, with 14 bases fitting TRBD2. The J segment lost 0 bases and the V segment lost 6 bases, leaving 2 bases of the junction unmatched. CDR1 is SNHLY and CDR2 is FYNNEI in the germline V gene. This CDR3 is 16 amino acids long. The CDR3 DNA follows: TGTGCCAGCAGACGACTAGCGGGAGGGAGCACAGATACGCAGTATTTT. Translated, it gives CASRRLAGGSTDTQYF.

The CDR3 DNA sequence: TGTGCCATCAGTGAGGCTAGCCAAGATACGCAGTATTTT. Protein sequence: CAISEASQDTQYF. This chain uses TRBV10-3 with TRBJ2-3; D is perhaps TRBD2 (5 bases). The length of the CDR3 is 13 residues. V was trimmed by 2 bases and J by 5 bases, leaving 8 bases between them. Germline CDR1 ENHRY, CDR2 SYGVKD.

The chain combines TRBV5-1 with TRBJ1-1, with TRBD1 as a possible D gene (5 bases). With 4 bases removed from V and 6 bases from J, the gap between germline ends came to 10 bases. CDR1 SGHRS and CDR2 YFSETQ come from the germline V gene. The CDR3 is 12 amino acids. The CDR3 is CASSQGASEAFF. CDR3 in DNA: TGCGCCAGCAGCCAAGGGGCCTCTGAAGCTTTCTTT.